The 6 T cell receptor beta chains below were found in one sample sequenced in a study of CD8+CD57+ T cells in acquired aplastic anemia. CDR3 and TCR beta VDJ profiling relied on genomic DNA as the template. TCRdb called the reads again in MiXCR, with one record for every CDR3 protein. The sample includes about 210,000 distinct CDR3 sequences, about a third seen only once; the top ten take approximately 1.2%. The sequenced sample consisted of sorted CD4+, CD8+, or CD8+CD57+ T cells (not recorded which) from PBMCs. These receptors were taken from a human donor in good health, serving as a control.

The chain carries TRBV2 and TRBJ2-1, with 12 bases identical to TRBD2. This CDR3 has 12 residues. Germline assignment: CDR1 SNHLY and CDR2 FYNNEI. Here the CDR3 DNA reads TGTGACTGGACTAGCGGGAAGAATGAGCAGTTCTTC. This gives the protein CDWTSGKNEQFF. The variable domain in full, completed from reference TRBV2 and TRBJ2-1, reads EPEVTQTPSHQVTQMGQEVILRCVPISNHLYFYWYRQILGQKVEFLVSFYNNEISEKSEIFDDQFSVERPDGSNFTLKIRSTKLEDSAMYFCDWTSGKNEQFFGPGTRLTVL.

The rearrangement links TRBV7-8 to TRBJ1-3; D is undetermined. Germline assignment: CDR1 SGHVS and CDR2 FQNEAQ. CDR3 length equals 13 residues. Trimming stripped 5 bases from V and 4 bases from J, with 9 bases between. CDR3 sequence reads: CASSPRTGNTIYF. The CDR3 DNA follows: TGTGCCAGCAGCCCTAGGACGGGAAACACCATATATTTT.

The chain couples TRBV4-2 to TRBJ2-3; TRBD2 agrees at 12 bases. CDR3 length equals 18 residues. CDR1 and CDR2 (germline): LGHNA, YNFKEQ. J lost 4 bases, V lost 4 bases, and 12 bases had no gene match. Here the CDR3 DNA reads TGTGCCAGCAGCCGAGAAGCGCCTAGCGGGGGGGCCGCAGATACGCAGTATTTT. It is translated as CASSREAPSGGAADTQYF.

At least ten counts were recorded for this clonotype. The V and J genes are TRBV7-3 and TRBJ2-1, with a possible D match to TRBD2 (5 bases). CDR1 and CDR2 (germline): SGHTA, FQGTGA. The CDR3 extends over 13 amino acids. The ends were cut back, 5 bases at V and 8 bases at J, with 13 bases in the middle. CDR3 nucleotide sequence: TGTGCCAGCAGCCTCCGGGGTATTGATGAGCAGTTCTTC. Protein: CASSLRGIDEQFF.

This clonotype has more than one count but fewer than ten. DNA for the CDR3: TGTGCCAGCAGCTTAACCTCGACTGGAACGCGGGGCTACACCTTC. Its protein is CASSLTSTGTRGYTF. This chain uses TRBV13 with TRBJ1-2; D gene ambiguous. V gave up 2 bases and J gave up 8 bases, with 18 bases separating them. This CDR3 contains 15 residues. Germline CDR1 reads PRHDT; CDR2 reads FYEKMQ (reference sequence).

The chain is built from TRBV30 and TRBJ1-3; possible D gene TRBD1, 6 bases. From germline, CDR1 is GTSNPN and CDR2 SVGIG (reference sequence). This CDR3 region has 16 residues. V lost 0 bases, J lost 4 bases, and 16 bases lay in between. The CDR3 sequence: CAWSVGGQSEGNTIYF. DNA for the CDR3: TGTGCCTGGAGTGTAGGAGGACAGTCGGAAGGAAACACCATATATTTT.